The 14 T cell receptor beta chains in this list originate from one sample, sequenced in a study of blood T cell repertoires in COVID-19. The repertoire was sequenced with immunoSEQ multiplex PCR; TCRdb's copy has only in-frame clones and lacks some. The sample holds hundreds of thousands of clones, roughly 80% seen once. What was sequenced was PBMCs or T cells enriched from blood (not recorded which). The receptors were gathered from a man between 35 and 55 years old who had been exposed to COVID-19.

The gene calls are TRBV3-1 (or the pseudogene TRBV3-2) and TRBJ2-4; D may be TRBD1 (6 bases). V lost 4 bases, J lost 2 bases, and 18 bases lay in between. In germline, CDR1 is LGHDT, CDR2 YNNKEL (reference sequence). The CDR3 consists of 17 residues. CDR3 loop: CASSLTTGGFSKNIQYF. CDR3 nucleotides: TGTGCCAGCAGCCTAACGACAGGAGGTTTTTCCAAAAACATTCAGTACTTC.

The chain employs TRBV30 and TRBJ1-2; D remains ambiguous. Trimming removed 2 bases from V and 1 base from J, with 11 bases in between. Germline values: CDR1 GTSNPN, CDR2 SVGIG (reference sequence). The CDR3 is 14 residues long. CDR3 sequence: CAWSIGLNNYGYTF. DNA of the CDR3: TGTGCCTGGAGTATTGGCCTTAATAACTATGGCTACACCTTC.

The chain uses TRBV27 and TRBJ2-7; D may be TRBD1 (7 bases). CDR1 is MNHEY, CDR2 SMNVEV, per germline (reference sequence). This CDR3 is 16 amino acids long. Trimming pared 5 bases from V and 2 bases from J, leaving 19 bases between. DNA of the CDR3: TGTGCCAGCAGTCCCCCGGCAGGGGGGAGTGCCTACGAGCAGTACTTC. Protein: CASSPPAGGSAYEQYF.

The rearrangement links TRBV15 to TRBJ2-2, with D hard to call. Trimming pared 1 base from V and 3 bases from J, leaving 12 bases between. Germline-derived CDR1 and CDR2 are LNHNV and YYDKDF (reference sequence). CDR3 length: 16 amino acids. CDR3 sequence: CATSRGSTAYTGELFF. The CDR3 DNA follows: TGTGCCACCAGCAGAGGGTCTACCGCCTACACCGGGGAGCTGTTTTTT.

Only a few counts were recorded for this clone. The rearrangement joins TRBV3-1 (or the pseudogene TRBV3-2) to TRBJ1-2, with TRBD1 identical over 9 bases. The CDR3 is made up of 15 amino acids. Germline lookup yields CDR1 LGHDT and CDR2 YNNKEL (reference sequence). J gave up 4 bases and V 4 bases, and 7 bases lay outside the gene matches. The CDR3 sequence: CASSLRQGVGYGYTF. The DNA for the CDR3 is TGTGCCAGCAGCCTTCGACAGGGGGTTGGCTATGGCTACACCTTC.

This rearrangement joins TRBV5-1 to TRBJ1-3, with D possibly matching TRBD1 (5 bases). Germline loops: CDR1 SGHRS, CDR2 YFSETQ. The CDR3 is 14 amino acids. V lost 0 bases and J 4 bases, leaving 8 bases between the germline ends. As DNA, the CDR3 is TGCGCCAGCAGCTTGGCCCAGGGAGGAAACACCATATATTTT. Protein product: CASSLAQGGNTIYF.

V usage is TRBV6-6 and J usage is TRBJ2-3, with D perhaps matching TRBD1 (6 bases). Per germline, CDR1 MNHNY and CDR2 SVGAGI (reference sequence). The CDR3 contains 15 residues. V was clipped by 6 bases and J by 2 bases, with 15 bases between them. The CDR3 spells CASRRQETYTDTQYF. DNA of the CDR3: TGTGCCAGCAGAAGACAGGAAACGTACACAGATACGCAGTATTTT.

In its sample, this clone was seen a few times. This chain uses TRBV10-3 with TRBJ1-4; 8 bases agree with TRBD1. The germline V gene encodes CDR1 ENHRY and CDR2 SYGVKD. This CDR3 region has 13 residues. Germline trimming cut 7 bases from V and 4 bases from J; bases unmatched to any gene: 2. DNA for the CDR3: TGTGCCATCAAGGGACAGGATAATGAAAAACTGTTTTTT. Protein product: CAIKGQDNEKLFF.

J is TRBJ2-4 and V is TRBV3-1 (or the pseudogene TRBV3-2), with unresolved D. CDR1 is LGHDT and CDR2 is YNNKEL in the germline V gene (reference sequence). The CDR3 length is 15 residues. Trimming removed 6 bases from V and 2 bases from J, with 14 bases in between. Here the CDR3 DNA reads TGTGCCAGCAGTTCCTTGGGCCAGACCAAAAACATTCAGTACTTC. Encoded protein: CASSSLGQTKNIQYF.

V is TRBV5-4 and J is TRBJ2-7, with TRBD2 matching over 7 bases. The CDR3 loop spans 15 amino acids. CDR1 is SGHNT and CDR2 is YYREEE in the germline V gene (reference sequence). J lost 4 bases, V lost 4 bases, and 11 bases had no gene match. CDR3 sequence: CASSPTWGGLYEQYF. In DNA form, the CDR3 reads TGTGCCAGCAGCCCTACCTGGGGGGGTTTATACGAGCAGTACTTC.

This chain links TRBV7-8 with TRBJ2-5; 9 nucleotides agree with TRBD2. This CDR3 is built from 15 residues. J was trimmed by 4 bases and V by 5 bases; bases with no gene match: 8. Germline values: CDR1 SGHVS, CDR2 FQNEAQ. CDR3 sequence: CASSQSSGRGETQYF. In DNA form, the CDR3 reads TGTGCCAGCAGCCAAAGTAGCGGGAGAGGAGAGACCCAGTACTTC.

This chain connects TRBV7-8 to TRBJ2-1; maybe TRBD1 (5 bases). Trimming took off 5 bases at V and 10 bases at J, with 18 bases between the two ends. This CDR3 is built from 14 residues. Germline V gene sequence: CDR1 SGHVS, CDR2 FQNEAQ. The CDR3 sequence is CASSLGIGAEEQFF. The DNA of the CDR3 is TGTGCCAGCAGCCTAGGAATAGGGGCAGAAGAGCAGTTCTTC.

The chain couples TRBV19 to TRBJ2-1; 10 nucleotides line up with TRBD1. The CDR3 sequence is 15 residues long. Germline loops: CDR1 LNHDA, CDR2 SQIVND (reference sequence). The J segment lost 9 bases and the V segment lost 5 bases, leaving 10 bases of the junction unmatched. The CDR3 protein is CASSGTGVGTSEQFF. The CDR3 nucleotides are TGTGCCAGTAGTGGGACAGGGGTGGGAACTAGTGAGCAGTTCTTC.

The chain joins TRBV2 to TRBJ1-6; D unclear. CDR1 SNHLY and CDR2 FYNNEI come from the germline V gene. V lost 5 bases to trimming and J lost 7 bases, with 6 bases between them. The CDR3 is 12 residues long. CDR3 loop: CASSLENSPLHF. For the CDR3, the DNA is TGTGCCAGCAGTTTAGAGAATTCACCCCTCCACTTT. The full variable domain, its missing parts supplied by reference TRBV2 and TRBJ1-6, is EPEVTQTPSHQVTQMGQEVILRCVPISNHLYFYWYRQILGQKVEFLVSFYNNEISEKSEIFDDQFSVERPDGSNFTLKIRSTKLEDSAMYFCASSLENSPLHFGNGTRLTVT.